The sequence of this T cell receptor beta chain was determined in a study of blood T cell repertoires in COVID-19. Across the study: COVID-19 samples, acute and convalescent, were from the United States, Italy and Spain. PBMCs, B-cell-depleted T cells, or T cells were the source of the cDNA or gDNA that made up the material.

Source study methods: Estimation of nucleated cell counts relied on the amplification of reference gene primers. Sequenced by immunoSEQ multiplex PCR; TCRdb stores in-frame clones only, minus some. The V and J calls and clone size were taken over from that table, and D and trimming were inferred from the DNA. The data contain 25,000 or so clones, around nine tenths of them singletons. Germline CDR1 is SNHLY and CDR2 is FYNNEI. The CDR3 loop spans 13 amino acids. Trimming left V 4 bases short and J 6 bases short, with 13 bases between. The chain combines TRBV2 with TRBJ2-7; D may be TRBD1 (6 bases). Sequencing used peripheral blood. The sequence derives from a human donor with acute or convalescent COVID-19. The donor label of this sample is uncertain. The CDR3 region has the DNA TGTGCCAGCAGTGGCCAGGGGTTAGCCGAGCAGTACTTC. It translates to CASSGQGLAEQYF.